This T cell receptor beta chain was documented in a study of shared clonotypes between healthy human individuals. Study details: Two female and a few male donors aged 18 to 49 were enrolled. Study-wide points: Genetic and exposure-history diversity was limited by the small donor number.

For each subset, genomic DNA was distributed in equal portions over several immunoSEQ plates. Using immunoSEQ multiplex PCR, the repertoire was profiled, and TCRdb retains in-frame clones only, with some absent. The table lists 450,000 or so clones, 77% of them singletons. CDR1 LNHDA and CDR2 SQIVND come from the germline V gene (reference sequence). The CDR3 runs 14 residues. With 2 bases removed from V and 5 bases from J, the gap between germline ends came to 12 bases. A note on this clone: Its antigen is still unknown.

The V gene is TRBV19, the J gene TRBJ1-1; D is possibly TRBD1 (5 bases). This clonotype was obtained from a woman in her forties in good health. Some clones in this sample may be carry-over from other donors' samples. The sequenced material came from PBMCs. The CDR3 loop reads CASSISKGWTEAFF. CDR3 DNA: TGTGCCAGTAGTATATCCAAGGGGTGGACTGAAGCTTTCTTT.